The 29 T cell receptor beta chains below come from one sample, sequenced in a study of T cell repertoires in cytomegalovirus infection. No cognate antigen is known for these TCRs. TCRdb itself ran the reads through MiXCR, one entry per CDR3 protein. The data show roughly 920,000 distinct CDR3 sequences, roughly 30% seen once. The sequencing used cultured CD8+ T cells from PBMCs, collected from culture after CMV antigen stimulation. The receptors originated from a human donor in good health (CMV status not recorded). Some clones in this sample may be carry-over from other donors' samples.

Concerning this clonotype itself: The junction departs from the called germline gene at one end, perhaps through a read error. J is TRBJ2-1 and V is TRBV7-6; weak D call: TRBD2 (6 bases). The CDR3 loop spans 15 amino acids. From germline, CDR1 is SGHVS and CDR2 FNYEAQ. The CDR3: CASSRLGGSYYEQFF. In DNA, the CDR3 is TGTGCCAGCAGCCGGCTGGGGGGATCCTACTATGAGCAGTTCTTC.

This clonotype turned up a few times. V is TRBV19 and J is TRBJ2-7; 10 nucleotides agree with TRBD1. The CDR3 spans 15 residues. Per the germline V gene, CDR1 is LNHDA and CDR2 is SQIVND (reference sequence). The V segment lost 4 bases and the J segment 2 bases; nucleotides outside the gene matches: 5. CDR3 coding DNA: TGTGCCAGTAGTACAAGGGACAGGGGCCCCTACGAGCAGTACTTC. Translation gives CASSTRDRGPYEQYF.

V gene TRBV5-4 combines with J gene TRBJ1-6, with a weak D call TRBD1 (6 bases). Trimming took off 5 bases at V and 10 bases at J, with 10 bases between the two ends. Germline V CDR1 and CDR2: SGHNT, YYREEE (reference sequence). The CDR3 extends over 12 amino acids. This CDR3 is CASRDSQSPLHF. The CDR3 DNA reads as TGTGCCAGCAGGGACAGTCAGTCACCCCTCCACTTT.

The rearrangement links TRBV2 to TRBJ2-2; D remains unclear. The V and J ends lost 7 bases and 1 base respectively, with 13 bases between them. Germline CDR1 is SNHLY and CDR2 is FYNNEI. The CDR3 totals 15 residues. The DNA for the CDR3 is TGTGCCAGCATAAGTGGGCCTCAGAACACCGGGGAGCTGTTTTTT. Translating it yields CASISGPQNTGELFF.

The rearrangement joins TRBV27 to TRBJ2-7, with 10 bases matching TRBD2. Per the germline V gene, CDR1 is MNHEY and CDR2 is SMNVEV (reference sequence). The CDR3 consists of 14 residues. V was pared by 4 bases and J by 4 bases, with 4 bases of the junction left unmatched. CDR3 region: CASSSGLAEYEQYF. The CDR3, as DNA: TGTGCCAGCAGTTCCGGACTAGCGGAATACGAGCAGTACTTC.

This sequence joins TRBV4-2 and TRBJ1-3; maybe TRBD1 (5 bases). Germline lookup yields CDR1 LGHNA and CDR2 YNFKEQ. The length of the CDR3 is 17 residues. V was pared by 0 bases and J by 0 bases, with 12 bases between. The CDR3 nucleotides read TGTGCCAGCAGCCAAGATAGGGGTACCCTCTCTGGAAACACCATATATTTT. Translated: CASSQDRGTLSGNTIYF.

This clonotype was seen at least ten times. The rearrangement links TRBV7-9 to TRBJ1-1; D gene ambiguous. CDR3 size: 12 residues. Germline CDR1 SEHNR, CDR2 FQNEAQ (reference sequence). The V end was cut by 5 bases, the J end by 3 bases, with 7 bases between. The CDR3 protein is CASSLYDTEAFF. CDR3 DNA: TGTGCCAGCAGCCTATACGACACTGAAGCTTTCTTT.

This chain uses TRBV5-4 with TRBJ1-1; D not certain. CDR1 SGHNT and CDR2 YYREEE come from the germline V gene (reference sequence). V lost 5 bases and J lost 5, with 10 bases in between. The CDR3 spans 12 residues. CDR3 DNA: TGTGCCAGCAGACGTAGTCGGACTGAAGCTTTCTTT. It translates to CASRRSRTEAFF.

This clonotype has just a few counts. The chain has TRBV7-9 and TRBJ2-1, with 7 nucleotides matching TRBD1. CDR3 size: 17 residues. After removal of 1 base from V and 2 bases from J, the junction contained 8 bases not matched to a gene. The germline V gene has CDR1 SEHNR and CDR2 FQNEAQ (reference sequence). Here the CDR3 DNA reads TGTGCCAGCAGCTTAGAAATTCGGCAGGGGGCCTACAATGAGCAGTTCTTC. Protein product: CASSLEIRQGAYNEQFF.

This clonotype has at least ten counts. This rearrangement joins TRBV5-4 to TRBJ1-2; D might be TRBD1 (5 bases). V was clipped by 4 bases and J by 1 base, with 17 bases between them. Germline CDR1 SGHNT, CDR2 YYREEE (reference sequence). The CDR3 runs to 16 residues. The CDR3 is CASSPGKGLGNYGYTF. The CDR3 region has the DNA TGTGCCAGCAGCCCGGGCAAGGGGCTCGGTAACTATGGCTACACCTTC.

The chain carries TRBV7-6 and TRBJ1-2, with 8 bases lining up with TRBD1. Germline trimming cut 0 bases from V and 8 bases from J; bases unmatched to any gene: 5. Germline CDR1 reads SGHVS; CDR2 reads FNYEAQ. This CDR3 contains 14 residues. As DNA, the CDR3 is TGTGCCAGCAGCTTAGCCGAGGACAGGGAAGGCTACACCTTC. It specifies CASSLAEDREGYTF.

The table lists this clonotype with many counts. CDR3 residues: CASSSIDRGNGYEQYF. The CDR3 region has the DNA TGTGCCAGCAGCTCAATCGACAGGGGAAATGGATACGAGCAGTACTTC. V is TRBV7-2 and J is TRBJ2-7; 8 nucleotides agree with TRBD1. Germline V gives CDR1 SGHTA, CDR2 FQGNSA. This CDR3 region has 16 residues. Trimming took 4 bases from V and 4 from J; bases not matched to a gene: 12.

This clonotype has just a few counts. This rearrangement joins TRBV7-2 to TRBJ2-3; 8 nucleotides align to TRBD2. The CDR3 is 16 residues long. V shed 5 bases, J shed 0 bases, and the junction held 7 bases outside the gene matches. From germline, CDR1 is SGHTA and CDR2 FQGNSA. The CDR3 loop is CASSPLAGWSTDTQYF. CDR3 bases: TGTGCCAGCAGCCCGTTAGCGGGGTGGAGCACAGATACGCAGTATTTT. The whole variable domain, filled in from reference TRBV7-2 and TRBJ2-3, reads GAGVSQSPSNKVTEKGKDVELRCDPISGHTALYWYRQSLGQGLEFLIYFQGNSAPDKSGLPSDRFSAERTGGSVSTLTIQRTQQEDSAVYLCASSPLAGWSTDTQYFGPGTRLTVL.

This clonotype showed up just a few times. This chain connects TRBV7-2 to TRBJ2-3; 8 positions match TRBD2. With V trimmed by 4 bases and J by 0 bases, 15 bases remained unmatched. This CDR3 is 19 amino acids long. CDR1 is SGHTA, CDR2 FQGNSA, per germline. The CDR3 bases are TGTGCCAGCAGCTATTCCGGGACTAGAGCTGATGCGAGCACAGATACGCAGTATTTT. Translating it yields CASSYSGTRADASTDTQYF.

This clonotype showed up many times. The V gene is TRBV7-9, the J gene TRBJ2-1; 8 bases fit TRBD2. The germline CDR1 and CDR2 sequences are SEHNR and FQNEAQ (reference sequence). The CDR3 loop spans 14 amino acids. V lost 5 bases, J lost 2 bases, and 2 bases stayed unmatched. The CDR3 DNA reads as TGTGCCAGCAGCAATAGCGGGGCCTACAATGAGCAGTTCTTC. It encodes CASSNSGAYNEQFF.

DNA for the CDR3: TGTGCCAGCAGTTTGCGGGGGGGCCTAGATACGCAGTATTTT. It is translated as CASSLRGGLDTQYF. The rearrangement uses TRBV6-2 or TRBV6-3 and TRBJ2-3; 9 bases map to TRBD2. Looked up from germline, CDR1 is MNHEY and CDR2 is SVGEGT. The CDR3 has 14 amino acids. The V and J ends lost 4 bases and 5 bases, in that order; junction bases with no gene match: 4.

V gene TRBV20-1 combines with J gene TRBJ1-5; 8 bases align to TRBD1. CDR3 length equals 15 residues. Per germline, CDR1 DFQATT and CDR2 SNEGSKA (reference sequence). The V segment lost 0 bases and the J segment 6 bases; nucleotides outside the gene matches: 7. The CDR3 region has the DNA TGCAGTGCTAGAGACAGGGGGCAGGTAGGTCAGCCCCAGCATTTT. Translation: CSARDRGQVGQPQHF.

This clonotype turned up a few times. The gene calls are TRBV14 and TRBJ2-2; D is undetermined. Trimming pared 2 bases from V and 3 bases from J, leaving 19 bases between. The germline gives CDR1 SGHDN, CDR2 FVKESK. This CDR3 is built from 18 residues. CDR3 nucleotide sequence: TGTGCCAGCAGCCAAAAGGGTAGAGGCGTCGGGCACACCGGGGAGCTGTTTTTT. Its translation: CASSQKGRGVGHTGELFF.

This clonotype was counted a few times. The V call is TRBV18, the J call TRBJ2-1, with 10 bases lining up with TRBD2. The CDR3 totals 16 residues. The ends lost 5 bases at V and 0 bases at J; junction bases unmatched: 4. Germline CDR1 KGHSH, CDR2 LQKENI. The DNA for the CDR3 is TGTGCCAGCTCAAGTCAGCGGGGGGGCTCCTACAATGAGCAGTTCTTC. Residues: CASSSQRGGSYNEQFF.

This clonotype was counted only a few times. V and J are TRBV7-9 and TRBJ2-5; D could derive from TRBD1 or TRBD2 (5 bases each). V dropped 5 bases and J dropped 3 bases, with 13 bases sitting between them. This CDR3 is built from 14 residues. Per the germline V gene, CDR1 is SEHNR and CDR2 is FQNEAQ (reference sequence). The CDR3 reads CASSPSGTEETQYF. Here the CDR3 DNA reads TGTGCCAGCAGCCCGTCCGGGACCGAAGAGACCCAGTACTTC.

The DNA of the CDR3 is TGTGCCAGCAGCCAGAACGAGGGAGGGGGCTTAATTTCACCCCTCCACTTT. It is translated as CASSQNEGGGLISPLHF. This chain connects TRBV4-2 to TRBJ1-6; 7 positions match TRBD1. The trim removed 3 bases at V and 9 bases at J, leaving 14 bases unmatched. CDR1 and CDR2 from the germline V gene are LGHNA and YNFKEQ. The CDR3 covers 17 residues.

This clonotype showed up just a few times. The CDR3 bases are TGTGCCATCAGGCAGGCTAGCGGATTTTCAGATACGCAGTATTTT. It encodes CAIRQASGFSDTQYF. This chain uses TRBV10-3 with TRBJ2-3; 7 nucleotides agree with TRBD2. The CDR3 consists of 15 residues. Germline values: CDR1 ENHRY, CDR2 SYGVKD. J gave up 4 bases and V 6 bases, and 10 bases lay outside the gene matches.

The rearrangement uses TRBV29-1 and TRBJ2-1, with TRBD2 matching 8 bases. Germline V gene data show CDR1 as SQVTM and CDR2 as ANQGSEA. Trimming took 0 bases from V and 2 from J; bases not matched to a gene: 3. The CDR3 runs to 15 residues. CDR3 bases: TGCAGCGTTGAAGATCGTAGCGGGGCCTACAATGAGCAGTTCTTC. Amino acids: CSVEDRSGAYNEQFF.

V and J are TRBV6-6 and TRBJ2-7; 7 bases are shared with TRBD1. The CDR3 runs to 14 residues. The germline V gene has CDR1 MNHNY and CDR2 SVGAGI (reference sequence). The V segment lost 6 bases and the J segment 3 bases; nucleotides outside the gene matches: 8. The CDR3 region is CASSQRQGVYEQYV. DNA for the CDR3: TGTGCCAGCAGCCAAAGGCAGGGGGTCTACGAGCAGTACGTC.

The CDR3 spells CASSPGRQGVNTEAFF. In DNA, the CDR3 is TGTGCCAGCAGCCCAGGACGACAGGGGGTGAACACTGAAGCTTTCTTT. The V gene is TRBV5-5, the J gene TRBJ1-1; TRBD1 matches 9 bases. J gave up 0 bases and V 4 bases, and 7 bases lay outside the gene matches. The V gene's germline CDR1 is SGHKS and CDR2 YYEKEE (reference sequence). This CDR3 has 16 amino acids. The full variable domain, completed using reference TRBV5-5 and TRBJ1-1, is DAGVTQSPTHLIKTRGQQVTLRCSPISGHKSVSWYQQVLGQGPQFIFQYYEKEERGRGNFPDRFSARQFPNYSSELNVNALLLGDSALYLCASSPGRQGVNTEAFFGQGTRLTVV.

This clonotype was observed a handful of times. The V call is TRBV5-6, the J call TRBJ2-5; D may be TRBD1 (5 bases). From germline, CDR1 is SGHDT and CDR2 YYEEEE. There are 14 residues in the CDR3. V lost 3 bases to trimming and J lost 4 bases, with 13 bases between them. This CDR3 reads CASSYPGYRETQYF. Here the CDR3 DNA reads TGTGCCAGCAGCTACCCAGGGTATCGAGAGACCCAGTACTTC.

The genes are TRBV5-1 and TRBJ2-1, with 11 bases lining up with TRBD1. CDR3 length: 15 residues. Per germline, CDR1 SGHRS and CDR2 YFSETQ. Trimming removed 5 bases from V and 6 bases from J; junction bases left unmatched: 7. The CDR3 here is CASRKYGTGGNEQFF. The CDR3 DNA reads as TGCGCCAGCAGGAAGTATGGGACAGGGGGCAATGAGCAGTTCTTC. Together with reference TRBV5-1 and TRBJ2-1, the CDR3 gives the full variable domain: KAGVTQTPRYLIKTRGQQVTLSCSPISGHRSVSWYQQTPGQGLQFLFEYFSETQRNKGNFPGRFSGRQFSNSRSEMNVSTLELGDSALYLCASRKYGTGGNEQFFGPGTRLTVL.

This clonotype was recorded at least ten times. The chain is built from TRBV6-5 and TRBJ2-5; TRBD1 might be the D (6 bases). Trimming stripped 5 bases from V and 1 base from J, with 11 bases between. Looked up from germline, CDR1 is MNHEY and CDR2 is SVGAGI. The CDR3 has 14 amino acids. The CDR3 reads CASSPGQTQETQYF. DNA for the CDR3: TGTGCCAGCAGTCCGGGACAAACCCAAGAGACCCAGTACTTC.

The sample holds a few counts of this clonotype. This chain uses TRBV6-2 or TRBV6-3 with TRBJ2-7; the match to TRBD2 covers 7 bases. Trimming took 8 bases from V and 7 from J; bases not matched to a gene: 14. Germline CDR1 and CDR2: MNHEY and SVGEGT. The CDR3 loop spans 14 amino acids. In DNA, the CDR3 is TGTGCCAGCGCGGAGACTAGCCCCCCCCGGGAGCAGTACGTC. Residues: CASAETSPPREQYV.